The rows below give T cell receptor beta chains drawn from one sample of a study of blood T cell repertoires in COVID-19. Sequenced by immunoSEQ multiplex PCR; TCRdb stores in-frame clones only, minus some. The table records about 100,000 clones, about 88% of them present only once. The sequencing input was peripheral blood. The receptors here all came from a man aged 55 to 70 with acute or convalescent COVID-19. Each CDR3 is given with its conserved first and last residue. Each record gives: CDR3 protein, J gene, V gene, clone size. Size is stated for part of the rows, as once, few or many counts, or as a class when the clone is expanded.

CDR3aa: CASGRAGDSPLHF; j_gene: TRBJ1-6; v_gene: TRBV10-2; abundance: few
CDR3aa: CAISDPGRPQKANEQFF; j_gene: TRBJ2-1; v_gene: TRBV10-3; abundance: .
CDR3aa: CSAEEGLNYGYTF; j_gene: TRBJ1-2; v_gene: TRBV29-1; abundance: .
CDR3aa: CASTRQGWGYGYTF; j_gene: TRBJ1-2; v_gene: TRBV6-5; abundance: .
CDR3aa: CASSTGVGGANVLTF; j_gene: TRBJ2-6; v_gene: TRBV11-2; abundance: .
CDR3aa: CASRPGQGGPYGYTF; j_gene: TRBJ1-2; v_gene: TRBV5-1; abundance: .
CDR3aa: CASSPGDRGTKYNEQFF; j_gene: TRBJ2-1; v_gene: TRBV5-1; abundance: .
CDR3aa: CASRLGVATTNEKLFF; j_gene: TRBJ1-4; v_gene: TRBV7-8; abundance: .
CDR3aa: CASSYSMGGGPSYEQYF; j_gene: TRBJ2-7; v_gene: TRBV6-7; abundance: .
CDR3aa: CASSPGGYGYTF; j_gene: TRBJ1-2; v_gene: TRBV27; abundance: .